A selection of T cell receptor beta chains follows, all from one sample in a study of patients and donors after allogeneic stem cell transplantation. A single record per CDR3 protein comes from TCRdb applying MiXCR to the RT-PCR reads. In the table there are 800,000 to 1,000,000 distinct CDR3 sequences, around 17% of which are singletons. The sequenced sample consisted of blood, either unsorted or a sorted T cell fraction (not recorded which). The origin of the receptors is a human donor who was either an allogeneic HSCT recipient or a stem cell or donor lymphocyte infusion donor (not recorded which). It is not recorded whose cells these are; they may come from a transplant donor. Each CDR3 is given with its conserved first and last residue. The D gene is left open where the match is weak. Clone size is given for some rows only: seen once, a few or many times, or a class if the clone is expanded.

d_call	j_call	clone_size	v_call	cdr3_nt	cdr3_aa
TRBD1	TRBJ1-5	many	TRBV12-3/TRBV12-4	TGTGCCAGCAGTACCGGACAGGGCGGTGGCAATCAGCCCCAGCATTTT	CASSTGQGGGNQPQHF
TRBD2	TRBJ2-7	few	TRBV7-9	TGTGCCAGCAGCCTCCCCCCCCGGACTAGCGGATCCTACGAGCAGTACTTC	CASSLPPRTSGSYEQYF
-	TRBJ2-7	few	TRBV7-2	TGTGCCAGCAGCTCCGGACCCAAACAGTACTTC	CASSSGPKQYF
-	TRBJ2-3	few	TRBV18	TGTGCCAGCTCACCAATTCTAGATACGCAGTATTTT	CASSPILDTQYF
TRBD1	TRBJ2-1	few	TRBV10-3	TGTGCCATCGGGACAGGTGCCCACAATGAGCAGTTCTTC	CAIGTGAHNEQFF
TRBD2	TRBJ2-3	few	TRBV14	TGTGCCAGCAGCCAAGATCCTAAAGCGGGAGGCCCAGATACGCAGTATTTT	CASSQDPKAGGPDTQYF
-	TRBJ2-5	-	TRBV24-1	TGTGCCACCAGTCCCGTCGGGGCAGCCCAAGAGACCCAGTACTTC	CATSPVGAAQETQYF
-	TRBJ2-3	-	TRBV13	TGTGCCAGCAGCCCGGGGGCCGTGGGCGAAGCAAGCACAGATACGCAGTATTTT	CASSPGAVGEASTDTQYF
-	TRBJ2-7	-	TRBV11-2	TGTGCCAGCAGCTTAGCCGGACAGCCCTTCTCCTACGAGCAGTACTTC	CASSLAGQPFSYEQYF
-	TRBJ1-5	-	TRBV21-1	TGTGCCAGCACCTTAAAGGGGACCGTCCCCCAGCATTTT	CASTLKGTVPQHF
TRBD1	TRBJ1-5	many	TRBV5-1	TGCGCCAGCAGCTTTGGACAGGGGGCAGGTCAGCCCCAGCATTTT	CASSFGQGAGQPQHF
-	TRBJ2-5	-	TRBV20-1	TGCAGTGCTGAAACGGGGAGAAAAGAGACCCAGTACTTC	CSAETGRKETQYF
-	TRBJ2-2	many	TRBV12-3/TRBV12-4	TGTGCCAGCAGTTTCCCTACCATACTTAACACCGGGGAGCTGTTTTTT	CASSFPTILNTGELFF
TRBD1	TRBJ2-7	few	TRBV5-1	TGCGCCAGCAGCCGTGCCGGGACAGGGGATGAGCAGTACTTC	CASSRAGTGDEQYF
-	TRBJ2-1	many	TRBV5-1	TGTGCCAGCAGCTTGGGTAGCTCTTCCTACAATGAGCAGTTCTTC	CASSLGSSSYNEQFF
TRBD1	TRBJ2-7	few	TRBV7-2	TGTGCCAGCAGCTTAGACAGGGGGACTCCCTACGAGCAGTACTTC	CASSLDRGTPYEQYF
-	TRBJ2-3	-	TRBV5-1	TGCGCCAGAAGCAAAGCCACAGATACGCAGTATTTT	CARSKATDTQYF
-	TRBJ1-6	few	TRBV7-2	TGTGCCAGCAGCCGGGACTTTTGGCTGTATTCACCCCTCCACTTT	CASSRDFWLYSPLHF
-	TRBJ1-1	many	TRBV6-6	TGTGCCAGCACCCGACAGTGGACCCCTGAAGCTTTCTTT	CASTRQWTPEAFF
-	TRBJ2-1	-	TRBV5-1	TGCGCCAGCAGCTTGGTTGGGGGGTCAGCCTACAATGAGCAGTTCTTC	CASSLVGGSAYNEQFF
-	TRBJ2-1	-	TRBV6-2/TRBV6-3	TGTGCCAGCAGCCCTAGGACTCGCCTGAGCTCCTACAATGAGCAGTTCTTC	CASSPRTRLSSYNEQFF
-	TRBJ1-6	-	TRBV5-1	TGCGCCAGCAGCTTGATAGAGGCCTCCTATAATTCACCCCTCCACTTT	CASSLIEASYNSPLHF
TRBD1	TRBJ2-5	many	TRBV12-3/TRBV12-4	TGTGCCAGCAGGACAGGGGCGCATGAGACCCAGTACTTC	CASRTGAHETQYF
-	TRBJ2-7	-	TRBV10-3	TGTGCCTCCAGGGGGGTTGAGGAGCAGTACTTC	CASRGVEEQYF
-	TRBJ1-5	-	TRBV12-3/TRBV12-4	TGTGCCAGCAGAATACAGGATCAGCCCCAGCATTTT	CASRIQDQPQHF
-	TRBJ1-1	few	TRBV4-1	TGCGCCAGCAGCCCTTACAAGGATAACACTGAAGCTTTCTTT	CASSPYKDNTEAFF
-	TRBJ1-6	-	TRBV6-5	TGTGCCAGCAGTTCCCTGGGGCTCGGGGATTCACCCCTCCACTTT	CASSSLGLGDSPLHF
-	TRBJ1-1	few	TRBV5-5	TGTGCCAGCAGCTCGACATCAGACACTGAAGCTTTCTTT	CASSSTSDTEAFF
-	TRBJ2-7	-	TRBV20-1	TGCAGTGCTAGAGTGTCAGGGTTATCCTACGAGCAGTACTTC	CSARVSGLSYEQYF